This passage covers 29 T cell receptor beta chains from one sample sequenced in a study of graft-versus-host responses after intestinal transplantation. The antigens of these receptors remain unknown. Clones were sequenced by immunoSEQ multiplex PCR, and TCRdb holds only the in-frame ones, with some missing. The sample lists around 90,000 clones; about 95% were seen once. Material: unstimulated CD4+ T cells sorted from spleen or lymph node cells, obtained before transplant. These receptors were collected from a human donor who was the organ donor for an intestinal transplant.

The chain uses TRBV4-1 and TRBJ2-4; a weak D match, TRBD1 (5 bases). Trimming left V 1 base short and J 1 base short, with 5 bases between. The CDR3 totals 14 residues. Germline V gives CDR1 MGHRA, CDR2 YSYEKL. The CDR3 protein is CASSQGQAKNIQYF. The CDR3 nucleotides are TGCGCCAGCAGCCAAGGACAGGCCAAAAACATTCAGTACTTC.

The chain combines TRBV18 with TRBJ2-7; a possible D gene is TRBD1 (6 bases). Germline V gene lookup returns CDR1 KGHSH and CDR2 LQKENI. V was pared by 6 bases and J by 7 bases, with 13 bases between. CDR3 length: 12 amino acids. CDR3 in DNA: TGTGCCAGCTCGCACAACAGGGAGGAGCAGTACTTC. Its translation is CASSHNREEQYF.

This clone came up once. The V call is TRBV27, the J call TRBJ2-2; weak D call: TRBD1 (5 bases). Trimming pared 7 bases from V and 0 bases from J, leaving 21 bases between. The CDR3 has 18 amino acids. Germline-derived CDR1 and CDR2 are MNHEY and SMNVEV (reference sequence). This CDR3 reads CASTRTEGVTANTGELFF. The CDR3 DNA sequence: TGTGCCAGCACGCGAACAGAAGGGGTGACTGCGAACACCGGGGAGCTGTTTTTT.

V and J are TRBV6-6 and TRBJ2-1; 10 bases agree with TRBD2. There are 15 residues in the CDR3. Germline-derived CDR1 and CDR2 are MNHNY and SVGAGI (reference sequence). The V segment lost 5 bases and the J segment 9 bases; nucleotides outside the gene matches: 10. CDR3 protein: CASSLPTSGAGEQFF. CDR3 DNA sequence: TGTGCCAGCAGTCTTCCAACTAGCGGGGCAGGTGAGCAGTTCTTC.

V and J are TRBV9 and TRBJ1-2; no clear D. Looked up from germline, CDR1 is SGDLS and CDR2 is YYNGEE. V lost 1 base to trimming and J lost 1 base, with 5 bases between them. The CDR3 is 13 amino acids. The CDR3 nucleotides are TGTGCCAGCAGCGTATTGAGTAACTATGGCTACACCTTC. This codes for CASSVLSNYGYTF.

The chain couples TRBV2 to TRBJ2-1; D gene unclear. Trimming removed 8 bases at V and 1 base at J, with 9 bases between. The germline CDR1 and CDR2 sequences are SNHLY and FYNNEI. The CDR3 consists of 13 residues. CDR3 sequence (DNA): TGTGCCAGCGATAAAGAATCCTACAATGAGCAGTTCTTC. Protein sequence: CASDKESYNEQFF.

The chain has TRBV28 and TRBJ1-1; D is undetermined. CDR3 length: 12 amino acids. V lost 8 bases, J lost 6 bases, and 13 bases lay in between. From germline, CDR1 is MDHEN and CDR2 SYDVKM. This CDR3 is CASHRVGPEAFF. CDR3 DNA: TGTGCCAGCCACCGAGTTGGCCCTGAAGCTTTCTTT. Complete variable domain (other parts from reference TRBV28 and TRBJ1-1): DVKVTQSSRYLVKRTGEKVFLECVQDMDHENMFWYRQDPGLGLRLIYFSYDVKMKEKGDIPEGYSVSREKKERFSLILESASTNQTSMYLCASHRVGPEAFFGQGTRLTVV.

The chain recombines TRBV28 with TRBJ2-7, with D tentatively TRBD1 (6 bases). Germline V gene data show CDR1 as MDHEN and CDR2 as SYDVKM. There are 14 residues in the CDR3. V lost 5 bases, J lost 4 bases, and 15 bases lay in between. CDR3 sequence reads: CASSPSQGLYEQYF. The CDR3, as DNA: TGTGCCAGCAGTCCCTCTCAGGGGTTATACGAGCAGTACTTC.

The chain combines TRBV5-1 with TRBJ2-7; the match to TRBD2 covers 8 bases. From germline, CDR1 is SGHRS and CDR2 YFSETQ. V lost 4 bases and J lost 2; bases outside the gene matches: 5. This CDR3 has 14 residues. The CDR3 sequence is CASSQTAGAYEQYF. CDR3 nucleotides: TGCGCCAGCAGCCAAACAGCGGGAGCCTACGAGCAGTACTTC.

Notes on this clone: The junction departs from the called germline gene at one end, perhaps through a read error. Other DNA sequences of this sample code for an identical CDR3. This CDR3 reads CASSLKVNTEAFF. Here the CDR3 DNA reads TGTGCCAGCAGCTTAAAAGTGAACACCGAAGCTTTCTTT. The chain couples TRBV7-3 to TRBJ1-1, with no clear D. The CDR3 is made up of 13 amino acids. Germline loops: CDR1 SGHTA, CDR2 FQGTGA.

The chain links TRBV5-1 to TRBJ1-4; D call uncertain. CDR3 length: 15 residues. V lost 4 bases to trimming and J lost 8 bases, with 18 bases between them. Germline values: CDR1 SGHRS, CDR2 YFSETQ. This CDR3 reads CASSPSAGGIEKLFF. The DNA of the CDR3 is TGCGCCAGCAGCCCAAGTGCGGGAGGTATCGAAAAACTGTTTTTT.

The gene calls are TRBV12-5 and TRBJ1-3; the D gene is possibly TRBD1 (6 bases). Trimming pared 6 bases from V and 0 bases from J, leaving 12 bases between. Germline-derived CDR1 and CDR2 are LGHNT and FRNRAP. The CDR3 runs to 15 residues. In nucleotides, the CDR3 is TGTGCTAGTGGACTCGGACAGAGCTCTGGAAACACCATATATTTT. This codes for CASGLGQSSGNTIYF.

This chain uses TRBV7-2 with TRBJ2-4, with TRBD1 identical over 7 bases. The germline V gene has CDR1 SGHTA and CDR2 FQGNSA. This CDR3 comprises 15 residues. J was trimmed by 7 bases and V by 3 bases; bases with no gene match: 9. The CDR3 loop reads CASSFYSRGPNIQYF. CDR3 bases: TGTGCCAGCAGCTTCTATTCTAGGGGGCCGAACATTCAGTACTTC.

CDR3 DNA: TGTGCCAGCAGTACCAGGGGGCGGGACGAAAAACTGTTTTTT. Its protein product is CASSTRGRDEKLFF. The rearrangement joins TRBV6-1 to TRBJ1-4, with 8 bases fitting TRBD1. V lost 5 bases, J lost 8 bases, and 7 bases stayed unmatched. Per germline, CDR1 MNHNS and CDR2 SASEGT. The CDR3 is 14 amino acids.

Only one count was recorded for this clone. The chain is built from TRBV7-9 and TRBJ1-6; 9 nucleotides agree with TRBD1. The germline gives CDR1 SEHNR, CDR2 FQNEAQ (reference sequence). CDR3 length: 15 amino acids. The V and J ends lost 3 bases and 7 bases, in that order; junction bases with no gene match: 4. The CDR3 loop reads CASSFQTGGNSPLHF. The CDR3 nucleotides read TGTGCCAGCAGCTTTCAGACAGGGGGAAATTCACCCCTCCACTTT. The full variable domain, in which reference TRBV7-9 and TRBJ1-6 provide the parts outside the CDR3, is DTGVSQNPRHKITKRGQNVTFRCDPISEHNRLYWYRQTLGQGPEFLTYFQNEAQLEKSRLLSDRFSAERPKGSFSTLEIQRTEQGDSAMYLCASSFQTGGNSPLHFGNGTRLTVT.

V and J are TRBV25-1 and TRBJ1-1; a possible D gene is TRBD1 (6 bases). CDR1 and CDR2 from the germline V gene are MGHDK and SYGVNS. CDR3 length: 15 amino acids. Trimming removed 4 bases at V and 4 bases at J, with 16 bases between. CDR3 region: CASSGVQGWGTEAFF. CDR3 DNA sequence: TGTGCCAGCAGTGGGGTACAGGGTTGGGGCACTGAAGCTTTCTTT. Complete variable domain (other parts from reference TRBV25-1 and TRBJ1-1): EADIYQTPRYLVIGTGKKITLECSQTMGHDKMYWYQQDPGMELHLIHYSYGVNSTEKGDLSSESTVSRIRTEHFPLTLESARPSHTSQYLCASSGVQGWGTEAFFGQGTRLTVV.

This sequence joins TRBV6-5 and TRBJ1-5, with 8 bases lining up with TRBD1. The germline V gene encodes CDR1 MNHEY and CDR2 SVGAGI. Trimming took 6 bases from V and 1 from J; bases not matched to a gene: 2. The CDR3 has 14 residues. As DNA, the CDR3 is TGTGCCAGCAGCTCAGGGGGCAGCAATCAGCCCCAGCATTTT. Translation gives CASSSGGSNQPQHF.

The V call is TRBV29-1, the J call TRBJ1-2; a weak D match, TRBD1 (6 bases). V was shortened by 6 bases and J by 8 bases, with 19 bases between the two germline ends. Germline assignment: CDR1 SQVTM and CDR2 ANQGSEA. This CDR3 has 13 residues. CDR3 nucleotide sequence: TGCAGCGTCGACCGGGACACCCAGGCAGGCTACACCTTC. Its protein product is CSVDRDTQAGYTF.

The chain carries TRBV6-5 and TRBJ1-1; D gene unclear. This CDR3 is built from 12 residues. Trimming took 5 bases from V and 6 from J, leaving 10 bases between them. CDR1 and CDR2 (germline): MNHEY, SVGAGI. CDR3 amino acids: CASSLYQAEAFF. CDR3 nucleotide sequence: TGTGCCAGCAGTCTCTACCAGGCTGAAGCTTTCTTT.

The J gene is TRBJ2-5, the V gene TRBV19, with D possibly matching TRBD1 (5 bases). V was cut by 5 bases and J by 4 bases, with 8 bases left in between. The CDR3 loop spans 12 amino acids. The germline CDR1 and CDR2 sequences are LNHDA and SQIVND (reference sequence). The CDR3 DNA is TGTGCCAGTAGTCAGGGATCAGAGACCCAGTACTTC. Amino acids: CASSQGSETQYF.

The chain combines TRBV6-5 with TRBJ1-5; D not resolved. CDR3 length equals 13 residues. CDR1 MNHEY and CDR2 SVGAGI come from the germline V gene. With 3 bases removed from V and 7 bases from J, the gap between germline ends came to 10 bases. Written as DNA, the CDR3 is TGTGCCAGCAGTTATCGGATGGGCCAGCCCCAGCATTTT. Translated: CASSYRMGQPQHF.

A single count supports this clone. The J gene is TRBJ1-1, the V gene TRBV2; TRBD1 might be the D (5 bases). Germline-derived CDR1 and CDR2 are SNHLY and FYNNEI. Trimming removed 4 bases from V and 3 bases from J, with 12 bases in between. The CDR3 consists of 14 residues. CDR3: CASSGFRGYTEAFF. CDR3 in DNA: TGTGCCAGCAGTGGCTTTCGGGGGTACACTGAAGCTTTCTTT.

The V call is TRBV7-2, the J call TRBJ2-7; 7 bases map to TRBD2. Germline trimming cut 4 bases from V and 6 bases from J; bases unmatched to any gene: 6. Germline CDR1 reads SGHTA; CDR2 reads FQGNSA. The CDR3 covers 13 residues. The CDR3 protein is CASSSGPGGEQYF. CDR3 DNA: TGTGCCAGCAGCTCGGGACCGGGGGGCGAGCAGTACTTC.

This rearrangement joins TRBV7-3 to TRBJ2-3, with 9 bases fitting TRBD1. With 3 bases clipped from V and 4 bases from J, the junction kept 2 bases outside the gene matches. The CDR3 runs 14 residues. Looked up from germline, CDR1 is SGHTA and CDR2 is FQGTGA. Here the CDR3 reads CASSLDRGADTQYF. The CDR3, as DNA: TGTGCCAGCAGCTTGGACAGGGGCGCAGATACGCAGTATTTT.

The gene calls are TRBV6-5 and TRBJ2-7, with TRBD1 identical over 9 bases. The CDR3 has 13 residues. Germline V CDR1 and CDR2: MNHEY, SVGAGI. The trim removed 5 bases at V and 9 bases at J, leaving 8 bases unmatched. CDR3 sequence reads: CASSADRGFWQYF. The CDR3 DNA reads TGTGCCAGCAGTGCGGACAGGGGTTTTTGGCAGTACTTC.

The V and J genes are TRBV4-1 and TRBJ2-1; possible D gene TRBD1, 7 bases. With 2 bases removed from V and 4 bases from J, the gap between germline ends came to 15 bases. Germline assignment: CDR1 MGHRA and CDR2 YSYEKL. There are 16 residues in the CDR3. The DNA of the CDR3 is TGCGCCAGCAGCCAATCGACAGGGAGGACTTACAATGAGCAGTTCTTC. Translated: CASSQSTGRTYNEQFF.

The V gene is TRBV11-1, the J gene TRBJ2-7, with TRBD1 matching over 8 bases. Germline CDR1 reads SGHAT; CDR2 reads FQDESV (reference sequence). V lost 6 bases, J lost 1 base, and 8 bases stayed unmatched. The CDR3 extends over 15 amino acids. The CDR3 loop is CASRPGTGPSYEQYF. CDR3 nucleotide sequence: TGTGCCAGCAGGCCCGGGACAGGTCCTTCCTACGAGCAGTACTTC.

The V call is TRBV6-1, the J call TRBJ1-2; 9 bases match TRBD1. Looked up from germline, CDR1 is MNHNS and CDR2 is SASEGT. The CDR3 totals 14 residues. Trimming removed 6 bases from V and 4 bases from J; junction bases left unmatched: 6. The DNA of the CDR3 is TGTGCCAGCAGATGGGACAGGGAGGTCTATGGCTACACCTTC. Protein: CASRWDREVYGYTF.

The chain uses TRBV2 and TRBJ1-5, with a tentative D call TRBD1 (6 bases). From germline, CDR1 is SNHLY and CDR2 FYNNEI. This CDR3 has 14 amino acids. V was cut by 4 bases and J by 7 bases, with 14 bases left in between. CDR3 DNA sequence: TGTGCCAGCAGTGGGGTCCCAGGGGACCAGCCCCAGCATTTT. This gives the protein CASSGVPGDQPQHF.